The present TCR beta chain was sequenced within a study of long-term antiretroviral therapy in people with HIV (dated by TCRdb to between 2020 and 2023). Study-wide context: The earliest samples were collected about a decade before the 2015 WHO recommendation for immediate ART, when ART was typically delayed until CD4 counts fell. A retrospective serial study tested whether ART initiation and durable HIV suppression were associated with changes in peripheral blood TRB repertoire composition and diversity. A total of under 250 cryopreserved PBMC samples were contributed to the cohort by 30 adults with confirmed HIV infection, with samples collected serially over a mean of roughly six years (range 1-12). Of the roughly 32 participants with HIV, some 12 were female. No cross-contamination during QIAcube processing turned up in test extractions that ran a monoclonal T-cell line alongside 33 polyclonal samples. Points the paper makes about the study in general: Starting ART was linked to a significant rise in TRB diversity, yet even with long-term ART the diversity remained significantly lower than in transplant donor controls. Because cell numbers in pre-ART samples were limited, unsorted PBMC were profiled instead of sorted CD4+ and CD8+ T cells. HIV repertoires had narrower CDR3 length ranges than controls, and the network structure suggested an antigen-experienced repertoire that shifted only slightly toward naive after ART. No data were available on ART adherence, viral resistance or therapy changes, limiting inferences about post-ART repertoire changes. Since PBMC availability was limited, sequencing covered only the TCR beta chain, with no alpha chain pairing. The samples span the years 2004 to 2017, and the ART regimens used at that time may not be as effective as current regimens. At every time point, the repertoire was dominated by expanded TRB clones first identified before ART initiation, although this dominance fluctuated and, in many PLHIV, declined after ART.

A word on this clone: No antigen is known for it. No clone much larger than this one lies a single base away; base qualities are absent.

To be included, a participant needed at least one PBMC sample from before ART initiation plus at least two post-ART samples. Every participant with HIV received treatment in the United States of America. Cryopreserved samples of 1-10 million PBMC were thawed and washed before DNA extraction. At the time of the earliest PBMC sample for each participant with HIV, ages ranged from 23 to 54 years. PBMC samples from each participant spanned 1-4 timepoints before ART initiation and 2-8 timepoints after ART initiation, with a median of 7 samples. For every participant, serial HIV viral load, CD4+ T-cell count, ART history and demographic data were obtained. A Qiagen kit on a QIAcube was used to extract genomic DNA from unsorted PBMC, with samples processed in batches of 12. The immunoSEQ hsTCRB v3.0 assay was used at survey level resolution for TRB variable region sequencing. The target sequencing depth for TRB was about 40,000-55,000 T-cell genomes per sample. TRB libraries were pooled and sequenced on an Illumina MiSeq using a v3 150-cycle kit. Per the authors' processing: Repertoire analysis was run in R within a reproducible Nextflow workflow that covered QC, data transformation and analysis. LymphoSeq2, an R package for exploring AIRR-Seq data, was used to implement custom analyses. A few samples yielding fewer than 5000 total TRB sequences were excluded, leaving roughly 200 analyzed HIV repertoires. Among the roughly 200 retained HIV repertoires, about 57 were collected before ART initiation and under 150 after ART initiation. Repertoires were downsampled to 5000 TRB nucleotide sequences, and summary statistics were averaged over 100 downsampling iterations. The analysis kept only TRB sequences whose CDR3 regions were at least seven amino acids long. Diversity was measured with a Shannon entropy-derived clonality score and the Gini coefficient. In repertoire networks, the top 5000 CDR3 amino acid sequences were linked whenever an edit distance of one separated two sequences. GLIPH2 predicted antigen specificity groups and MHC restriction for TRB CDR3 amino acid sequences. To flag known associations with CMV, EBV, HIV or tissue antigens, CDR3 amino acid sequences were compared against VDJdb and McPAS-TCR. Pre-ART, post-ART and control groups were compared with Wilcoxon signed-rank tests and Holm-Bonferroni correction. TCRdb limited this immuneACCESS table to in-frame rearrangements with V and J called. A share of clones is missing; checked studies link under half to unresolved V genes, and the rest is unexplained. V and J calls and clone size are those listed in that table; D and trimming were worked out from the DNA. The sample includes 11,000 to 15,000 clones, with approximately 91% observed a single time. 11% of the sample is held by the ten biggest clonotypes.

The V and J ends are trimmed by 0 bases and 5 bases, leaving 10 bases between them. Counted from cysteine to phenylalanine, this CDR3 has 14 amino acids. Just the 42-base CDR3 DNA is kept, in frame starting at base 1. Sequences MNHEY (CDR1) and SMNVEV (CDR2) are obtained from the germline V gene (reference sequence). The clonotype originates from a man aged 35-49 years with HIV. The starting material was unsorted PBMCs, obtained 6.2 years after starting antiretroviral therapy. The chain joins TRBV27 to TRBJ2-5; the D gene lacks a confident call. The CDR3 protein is CASSLSLEWETQYF. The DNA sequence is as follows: TGTGCCAGCAGTTTATCCCTGGAATGGGAGACCCAGTACTTC.